The 14 T cell receptor beta chains below come from one sample, sequenced in a study of T-cell reconstitution after alpha-beta-depleted transplantation in children. Library preparation (for TCRbeta) was performed with unique molecular identifiers. From the PCR reads, TCRdb called clonotypes with MiXCR, one entry per CDR3 protein. In the table there are about 250,000 distinct CDR3 sequences, approximately 24% of which are singletons. This specimen consisted of PBMCs, mostly from graft donor cells, obtained 360 days after TCRalphabeta/CD19-depleted stem cell transplant. Source of these receptors: a female patient younger than 10 who had a stem cell transplant for congenital amegakaryocytic thrombocytopenia, so the T cells may come from the graft donor.

This clonotype occurred a few times. The chain recombines TRBV5-1 with TRBJ2-3; 13 bases are shared with TRBD2. CDR3 length: 17 amino acids. Unmatched junction bases numbered 7, after V lost 4 bases and J lost 2 bases. Germline V gives CDR1 SGHRS, CDR2 YFSETQ. The CDR3 loop reads CASSIVTSGGATDTQYF. The CDR3 coding sequence is TGCGCCAGCAGCATAGTAACTAGCGGGGGGGCCACAGATACGCAGTATTTT.

This clonotype was counted only a few times. The J gene is TRBJ1-2, the V gene TRBV7-8; maybe TRBD1 (5 bases). The CDR3 loop spans 16 amino acids. V dropped 3 bases and J dropped 3 bases, with 17 bases sitting between them. Germline values: CDR1 SGHVS, CDR2 FQNEAQ. CDR3 coding DNA: TGTGCCAGCAGCTTTTTAGAGGGGCGGGCCCACTATGGCTACACCTTC. Protein sequence: CASSFLEGRAHYGYTF.

This rearrangement joins TRBV12-3 or TRBV12-4 to TRBJ1-1, with 7 bases that match TRBD1. The ends lost 8 bases at V and 11 bases at J; junction bases unmatched: 14. This CDR3 spans 13 amino acids. As DNA, the CDR3 is TGTGCCAGCGGAAGGGTTCCGGACAGGAAGGCTTTCTTT. Protein: CASGRVPDRKAFF.

This CDR3 reads CASSQADRTSYEQYF. The CDR3 DNA sequence: TGTGCCAGCAGCCAGGCGGACAGGACCTCCTACGAGCAGTACTTC. The V call is TRBV4-2, the J call TRBJ2-7; TRBD1 matches 7 bases. CDR1 and CDR2 (germline): LGHNA, YNFKEQ. V was pared by 3 bases and J by 0 bases, with 5 bases of the junction left unmatched. The CDR3 loop spans 15 amino acids.

This rearrangement joins TRBV10-3 to TRBJ2-5; D possibly corresponds to TRBD2 (5 bases). Trimming stripped 8 bases from V and 1 base from J, with 11 bases between. CDR3 length: 13 residues. Germline V gene sequence: CDR1 ENHRY, CDR2 SYGVKD. Written as DNA, the CDR3 is TGTGCCATCGGCGGGCAGAGCCAAGAGACCCAGTACTTC. It specifies CAIGGQSQETQYF.

V is TRBV9 and J is TRBJ2-1; D uncertain. Germline V gives CDR1 SGDLS, CDR2 YYNGEE. V was clipped by 3 bases and J by 6 bases, with 22 bases between them. This CDR3 is built from 17 residues. CDR3 bases: TGTGCCAGCAGCGGACGAGAGACTTGGGTGTGGGGCAATGAGCAGTTCTTC. It codes for CASSGRETWVWGNEQFF.

The chain has TRBV30 and TRBJ1-3; maybe TRBD1 (6 bases). Germline V gene sequence: CDR1 GTSNPN, CDR2 SVGIG (reference sequence). CDR3 length: 15 residues. V lost 0 bases, J lost 4 bases, and 13 bases lay in between. The CDR3 coding sequence is TGTGCCTGGAGTGTAAGATGGGGACAAGGAAACACCATATATTTT. This gives the protein CAWSVRWGQGNTIYF.

This sequence joins TRBV11-2 and TRBJ2-5; D gene ambiguous. CDR3 length: 13 amino acids. Trimming took 7 bases from V and 5 from J, leaving 14 bases between them. Germline lookup yields CDR1 SGHAT and CDR2 FQNNGV. CDR3 amino acids: CASILLPGETQYF. In DNA, the CDR3 is TGTGCCAGCATCCTCCTCCCGGGTGAGACCCAGTACTTC. The full variable domain, with the rest looked up from reference TRBV11-2 and TRBJ2-5, is EAGVAQSPRYKIIEKRQSVAFWCNPISGHATLYWYQQILGQGPKLLIQFQNNGVVDDSQLPKDRFSAERLKGVDSTLKIQPAKLEDSAVYLCASILLPGETQYFGPGTRLLVL.

This clonotype was observed a handful of times. The chain's CDR3 is CASSTRTSLDEQFF. CDR3 nucleotide sequence: TGCGCCAGCAGCACACGGACTAGCTTGGATGAGCAGTTCTTC. The V call is TRBV5-1, the J call TRBJ2-1, with TRBD2 matching 8 bases. The germline gives CDR1 SGHRS, CDR2 YFSETQ. V was clipped by 4 bases and J by 8 bases; unmatched bases: 8. The CDR3 has 14 amino acids. Full variable domain (missing parts from reference TRBV5-1 and TRBJ2-1): KAGVTQTPRYLIKTRGQQVTLSCSPISGHRSVSWYQQTPGQGLQFLFEYFSETQRNKGNFPGRFSGRQFSNSRSEMNVSTLELGDSALYLCASSTRTSLDEQFFGPGTRLTVL.

This chain connects TRBV6-2 or TRBV6-3 to TRBJ1-6; no clear D. The germline V and J ends were trimmed by 2 bases and 7 bases, with 18 bases remaining between them. The CDR3 is 17 amino acids. From germline, CDR1 is MNHEY and CDR2 SVGEGT. The CDR3 loop reads CASSYGWAESPNSPLHF. The CDR3 coding sequence is TGTGCCAGCAGTTACGGGTGGGCAGAGTCGCCAAATTCACCCCTCCACTTT.

The table lists this clonotype with a few counts. This chain links TRBV6-1 with TRBJ2-7, with 12 bases identical to TRBD2. The germline V gene has CDR1 MNHNS and CDR2 SASEGT. This CDR3 is 15 amino acids long. Unmatched junction bases numbered 12, after V lost 8 bases and J lost 7 bases. CDR3 nucleotides: TGTGCCAGCGGATTCCTAGCGGGAGGGCCTGAAGAGCAGTACTTC. Protein product: CASGFLAGGPEEQYF.

This clonotype was found a few times. The CDR3, as DNA: TGTGCCAGCAGTGAACTTCCGGGACAAAAAGAAAAACTGTTTTTT. Translated: CASSELPGQKEKLFF. V and J are TRBV6-1 and TRBJ1-4; D is perhaps TRBD1 (6 bases). CDR1 and CDR2 from the germline V gene are MNHNS and SASEGT. Trimming took off 2 bases at V and 8 bases at J, with 15 bases between the two ends. The CDR3 loop spans 15 amino acids.

The chain carries TRBV5-6 and TRBJ1-2; D perhaps matches TRBD1 (5 bases). Germline lookup yields CDR1 SGHDT and CDR2 YYEEEE. V was cut by 4 bases and J by 0 bases, with 13 bases left in between. This CDR3 is built from 15 residues. In DNA form, the CDR3 reads TGTGCCAGCAGCCAGGGCCACTGGTCTAACTATGGCTACACCTTC. Amino acid sequence: CASSQGHWSNYGYTF. The whole variable domain, filled in from reference TRBV5-6 and TRBJ1-2, reads DAGVTQSPTHLIKTRGQQVTLRCSPKSGHDTVSWYQQALGQGPQFIFQYYEEEERQRGNFPDRFSGHQFPNYSSELNVNALLLGDSALYLCASSQGHWSNYGYTFGSGTRLTVV.

This clonotype appeared many times. This chain uses TRBV25-1 with TRBJ2-1; D perhaps matches TRBD1 (6 bases). CDR3 length equals 14 residues. The germline V gene encodes CDR1 MGHDK and CDR2 SYGVNS. V lost 6 bases and J lost 2, with 11 bases in between. The CDR3: CASSQTGTYNEQFF. In DNA form, the CDR3 reads TGTGCCAGCAGCCAGACAGGTACCTACAATGAGCAGTTCTTC.